Listed below are T cell receptor beta chains from one sample, sequenced in a study of spatial heterogeneity in lung cancer. In TCRdb, the 5' RACE reads were re-called with MiXCR into one record per CDR3 protein. The sample has about 25,000 distinct CDR3 sequences, around 6.1% seen once. The sample in question was PBMCs, obtained at follow-up. All receptors derive from a male donor with early-stage non-small cell lung cancer. The CDR3 runs from the conserved cysteine through the conserved F or W. Where a row states a size, it is once, few, many or the class of an expanded clone; other rows omit it.

few TRBJ1-5 TRBV6-6 CASISSYSGFSQPQHF
NA TRBJ2-2 TRBV19 CASSTETRELFF
many TRBJ2-5 TRBV6-2/TRBV6-3 CASSYSSLRAETQYF
many TRBJ1-2 TRBV20-1 CSARAGGQGYGYTF
many TRBJ1-1 TRBV6-5 CASSYSGTPRAFF
many TRBJ1-3 TRBV4-1 CASAERAGAFSGNTIYF
many TRBJ2-7 TRBV29-1 CSTKGTYEQYF
many TRBJ1-1 TRBV20-1 CSATRRAVTEAFF
few TRBJ1-3 TRBV7-3 CASSPGTGADTIYF
many TRBJ2-1 TRBV20-1 CSARGGRAGYNEQFF
many TRBJ1-5 TRBV24-1 CATSENNNQPQHF
many TRBJ2-1 TRBV9 CASSVEASGGLEQFF
many TRBJ2-7 TRBV10-3 CAISESTSLPYEQYF
many TRBJ2-3 TRBV5-1 CASSLERGASRDTQYF
many TRBJ2-1 TRBV7-2 CASSPIFGQGDEQFF
many TRBJ2-1 TRBV7-6 CANPGQYNEQFF
many TRBJ2-3 TRBV20-1 CSARQGWFGTDTQYF
NA TRBJ1-6 TRBV20-1 CSANGGNNSPLHF
few TRBJ1-1 TRBV12-3/TRBV12-4 CASSLGLLSDTEAFF
many TRBJ2-5 TRBV29-1 CSVEVPAETQYF
many TRBJ2-3 TRBV6-1 CASRQGQADTQYF
many TRBJ1-5 TRBV4-2 CASSQAGTQDQPQHF
many TRBJ1-2 TRBV28 CASRSPGGADYGYTF
many TRBJ1-1 TRBV7-2 CASSLHRGENTEAFF